The rows below give T cell receptor beta chains drawn from one sample of a study of CD8 T cells in ankylosing spondylitis. TCRdb fed the 5' RACE reads into MiXCR, producing one record per CDR3 protein. The top ten clones hold around 4.8% of a sample with 200,000 to 300,000 distinct CDR3 sequences, around 8% of them seen once. Sequencing input: blood, either unsorted or a sorted T cell fraction (not recorded which). These receptors all come from a female donor with ankylosing spondylitis or in good health (not recorded which). Each CDR3 is given with its conserved first and last residue. D genes are given only for firm matches. Not every row has a clone size; where given, it reads once, few, many or a size class.

D,size,V,J,length,CDR3,DNA
-,many,TRBV7-2,TRBJ1-1,15,CASTLTGPTNTEAFF,TGTGCCAGCACCCTCACAGGGCCGACTAACACTGAAGCTTTCTTT
-,many,TRBV18,TRBJ1-6,13,CASSPGDRSPLHF,TGTGCCAGCTCACCAGGGGACCGTTCACCCCTCCACTTT
-,many,TRBV10-3,TRBJ2-3,11,CAIGLGNTQYF,TGTGCCATCGGACTTGGGAATACGCAGTATTTT
TRBD2,many,TRBV6-2/TRBV6-3,TRBJ2-7,13,CASSSTSGRARYF,TGTGCCAGCAGTTCGACTAGCGGGAGGGCCAGGTACTTC
-,-,TRBV14,TRBJ2-1,16,CASSREGPSSYNEQFF,TGTGCCAGCAGCCGGGAAGGGCCCTCCTCCTACAATGAGCAGTTCTTC
-,-,TRBV27,TRBJ1-1,13,CASSFRTNTEAFF,TGTGCCAGCAGTTTTCGGACGAACACTGAAGCTTTCTTT
-,many,TRBV6-2/TRBV6-3,TRBJ1-6,16,CASCRIVGSANSPLHF,TGTGCCAGCTGTCGCATCGTAGGTTCTGCGAATTCACCCCTCCACTTT
TRBD2,many,TRBV25-1,TRBJ2-2,15,CASSRSGRDTGELFF,TGTGCCAGCAGCCGGTCCGGGAGGGACACCGGGGAGCTGTTTTTT
-,many,TRBV29-1,TRBJ1-1,13,CSVGGVLNTEAFF,TGCAGCGTTGGGGGGGTGTTGAACACTGAAGCTTTCTTT
TRBD1,many,TRBV2,TRBJ2-7,13,CASRNRDSYEQYF,TGTGCCAGCAGAAACCGGGACAGCTACGAGCAGTACTTC
-,few,TRBV10-3,TRBJ1-1,12,CAIGDVGTEAFF,TGTGCCATCGGGGACGTAGGCACTGAAGCTTTCTTT
-,many,TRBV7-2,TRBJ2-1,16,CASSPFRGSSYNEQFF,TGTGCCAGCAGCCCTTTCCGGGGGAGCTCCTACAATGAGCAGTTCTTC
-,many,TRBV6-2/TRBV6-3,TRBJ2-2,15,CASRPTPPNTGELFF,TGTGCCAGCAGACCAACTCCTCCGAACACCGGGGAGCTGTTTTTT
-,many,TRBV7-9,TRBJ2-7,12,CASSLVPYEQYF,TGTGCCAGCAGCTTAGTTCCCTACGAGCAGTACTTC
-,many,TRBV7-3,TRBJ2-1,13,CASSFSQYNEQFF,TGTGCCAGCAGCTTCTCTCAATACAATGAGCAGTTCTTC
-,-,TRBV6-2/TRBV6-3,TRBJ2-6,16,CASHSDGSSGANVLTF,TGTGCCAGCCATTCGGACGGGAGCTCTGGGGCCAACGTCCTGACTTTC
TRBD2,many,TRBV5-8,TRBJ2-1,15,CASSSPYPTSGREFF,TGTGCCAGCAGCTCTCCTTACCCGACTAGCGGGAGAGAGTTCTTC
-,many,TRBV6-1,TRBJ1-1,15,CASSEHPGLSTEAFF,TGTGCCAGCAGTGAGCATCCGGGATTGTCGACTGAAGCTTTCTTT